Listed below are T cell receptor beta chains from one sample, sequenced in a study of blood T cell repertoires in COVID-19. Sequenced by immunoSEQ multiplex PCR; TCRdb stores in-frame clones only, minus some. This table holds 300,000 to 450,000 clones, roughly 86% found once. The sequencing sample was made of PBMCs or T cells enriched from blood (not recorded which). These receptors were obtained from a young man who had recovered from COVID-19. CDR3s include the opening cysteine and the closing phenylalanine or tryptophan. D genes are given only for firm matches. Size values are once, few and many counts, or a class for expanded clones, and some rows have none.

NA | TRBJ2-7 | TRBV5-1 | NA | CASSLGEGWSYEQYF | TGCGCCAGCAGCTTGGGTGAGGGATGGAGCTACGAGCAGTACTTC
NA | TRBJ1-2 | TRBV30 | NA | CAWIRSDYGYTF | TGTGCCTGGATCAGGTCGGACTATGGCTACACCTTC
TRBD1 | TRBJ2-7 | TRBV6-6 | NA | CASSLDRGEQYF | TGTGCCAGCAGTTTGGACAGGGGCGAGCAGTACTTC
NA | TRBJ1-6 | TRBV9 | NA | CASSGGGHPNSPLHF | TGTGCCAGCAGCGGTGGGGGACACCCGAATTCACCCCTCCACTTT
NA | TRBJ2-1 | TRBV30 | NA | CAWSVQGGWQFF | TGTGCCTGGAGTGTACAGGGGGGGTGGCAGTTCTTC
TRBD1 | TRBJ2-6 | TRBV5-1 | NA | CASSFLQGESGANVLTF | TGCGCCAGCAGCTTTCTACAGGGGGAATCAGGGGCCAACGTCCTGACTTTC
NA | TRBJ2-5 | TRBV5-4 | NA | CASSQTGIETQYF | TGTGCCAGCAGCCAGACAGGCATAGAGACCCAGTACTTC
NA | TRBJ2-3 | TRBV14 | NA | CASSFYRERAADTQYF | TGTGCCAGCAGCTTCTACCGCGAGCGGGCCGCAGATACGCAGTATTTT
NA | TRBJ1-3 | TRBV5-1 | NA | CASSLGGGTGNTIYF | TGCGCCAGCAGCTTGGGTGGGGGCACTGGAAACACCATATATTTT
NA | TRBJ1-5 | TRBV7-9 | NA | CASSAYGNQPQHF | TGTGCCAGCAGCGCTTACGGGAATCAGCCCCAGCATTTT
TRBD2 | TRBJ2-5 | TRBV4-3 | NA | CASSQDLAGGLLETQYF | TGCGCCAGCAGCCAAGATCTGGCGGGGGGGCTCTTAGAGACCCAGTACTTC
NA | TRBJ2-1 | TRBV27 | once | CASSLVGGNEQFF | TGTGCCAGCAGTTTAGTCGGGGGCAATGAGCAGTTCTTC
NA | TRBJ2-2 | TRBV19 | NA | CASRITGTGGTGELFF | TGTGCCAGTAGAATTACAGGGACCGGCGGCACCGGGGAGCTGTTTTTT
TRBD2 | TRBJ2-5 | TRBV9 | NA | CASSIGLAETQYF | TGTGCCAGCAGCATAGGACTAGCAGAGACCCAGTACTTC
TRBD1 | TRBJ2-7 | TRBV5-1 | once | CASSFWTGEVYEQYF | TGCGCCAGCAGCTTCTGGACAGGGGAGGTCTACGAGCAGTACTTC
TRBD2 | TRBJ2-2 | TRBV7-9 | NA | CASSSLAGGGTGELFF | TGTGCCAGCAGTTCACTAGCGGGGGGCGGCACCGGGGAGCTGTTTTTT
NA | TRBJ2-7 | TRBV3-1/TRBV3-2 | NA | CASSQESREEQYF | TGTGCCAGCAGCCAAGAAAGTCGGGAAGAGCAGTACTTC
NA | TRBJ2-7 | TRBV5-1 | once | CASSLAGGAFSYEQYF | TGCGCCAGCAGCTTGGCCGGCGGGGCCTTCTCCTACGAGCAGTACTTC
NA | TRBJ1-1 | TRBV5-1 | NA | CASSLGPSLPIEAFF | TGCGCCAGCAGCTTGGGCCCCAGTCTCCCGATTGAAGCTTTCTTT
NA | TRBJ1-4 | TRBV2 | few | CASSTAGQSNEKLFF | TGTGCCAGCAGTACGGCCGGACAGTCCAATGAAAAACTGTTTTTT
TRBD1 | TRBJ2-3 | TRBV27 | NA | CASSLYRGGSTDTQYF | TGTGCCAGCAGCCTGTACAGGGGTGGTAGCACAGATACGCAGTATTTT
TRBD1 | TRBJ1-1 | TRBV18 | NA | CASSPLVIRQGTTEAFF | TGTGCCAGCTCACCGCTCGTAATTCGACAGGGTACCACTGAAGCTTTCTTT
NA | TRBJ1-1 | TRBV12-3/TRBV12-4 | NA | CASSRREHTEAFF | TGTGCCAGCAGTCGCCGGGAACACACTGAAGCTTTCTTT
TRBD2 | TRBJ2-1 | TRBV2 | NA | CASSIAGPHYNEQFF | TGTGCCAGCAGTATAGCGGGGCCCCATTACAATGAGCAGTTCTTC
TRBD1 | TRBJ1-5 | TRBV2 | few | CASSGTGNSNQPQHF | TGTGCCAGCAGTGGGACAGGGAATAGCAATCAGCCCCAGCATTTT
NA | TRBJ1-5 | TRBV6-5 | NA | CASSNTGGSQPQHF | TGTGCCAGCAGCAATACGGGAGGGAGTCAGCCCCAGCATTTT
NA | TRBJ2-7 | TRBV19 | NA | CASGSPRGNSYEQYF | TGTGCCAGCGGATCCCCCCGGGGGAACTCCTACGAGCAGTACTTC
NA | TRBJ1-2 | TRBV19 | NA | CASRYPRQEYGYTF | TGTGCCAGTAGATACCCGCGACAGGAGTATGGCTACACCTTC
TRBD1 | TRBJ1-5 | TRBV19 | NA | CASDKQGVRSNQPQHF | TGTGCCAGTGATAAACAGGGGGTAAGGAGCAATCAGCCCCAGCATTTT
TRBD1 | TRBJ1-2 | TRBV27 | NA | CASSKQGIHYGYTF | TGTGCCAGCAGCAAACAGGGGATTCACTATGGCTACACCTTC
TRBD1 | TRBJ2-7 | TRBV5-6 | NA | CASSLEHRGDYEQYF | TGTGCCAGCAGCTTGGAACACAGGGGGGATTACGAGCAGTACTTC
NA | TRBJ1-3 | TRBV3-1/TRBV3-2 | NA | CASSTEVSRGNTIYF | TGTGCCAGCAGCACGGAGGTTTCTAGAGGAAACACCATATATTTT
TRBD1 | TRBJ1-2 | TRBV7-9 | few | CASSRDSANYGYTF | TGTGCCAGCAGTAGGGACAGCGCGAACTATGGCTACACCTTC